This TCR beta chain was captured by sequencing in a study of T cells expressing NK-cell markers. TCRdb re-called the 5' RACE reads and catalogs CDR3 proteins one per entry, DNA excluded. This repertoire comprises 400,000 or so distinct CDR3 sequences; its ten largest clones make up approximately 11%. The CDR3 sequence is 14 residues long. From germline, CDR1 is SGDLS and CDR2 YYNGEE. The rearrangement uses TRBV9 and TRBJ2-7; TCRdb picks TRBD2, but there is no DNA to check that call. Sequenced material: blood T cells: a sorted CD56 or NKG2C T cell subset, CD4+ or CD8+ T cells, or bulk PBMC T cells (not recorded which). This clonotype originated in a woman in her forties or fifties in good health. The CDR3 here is CASSLGLAGTEQYF.